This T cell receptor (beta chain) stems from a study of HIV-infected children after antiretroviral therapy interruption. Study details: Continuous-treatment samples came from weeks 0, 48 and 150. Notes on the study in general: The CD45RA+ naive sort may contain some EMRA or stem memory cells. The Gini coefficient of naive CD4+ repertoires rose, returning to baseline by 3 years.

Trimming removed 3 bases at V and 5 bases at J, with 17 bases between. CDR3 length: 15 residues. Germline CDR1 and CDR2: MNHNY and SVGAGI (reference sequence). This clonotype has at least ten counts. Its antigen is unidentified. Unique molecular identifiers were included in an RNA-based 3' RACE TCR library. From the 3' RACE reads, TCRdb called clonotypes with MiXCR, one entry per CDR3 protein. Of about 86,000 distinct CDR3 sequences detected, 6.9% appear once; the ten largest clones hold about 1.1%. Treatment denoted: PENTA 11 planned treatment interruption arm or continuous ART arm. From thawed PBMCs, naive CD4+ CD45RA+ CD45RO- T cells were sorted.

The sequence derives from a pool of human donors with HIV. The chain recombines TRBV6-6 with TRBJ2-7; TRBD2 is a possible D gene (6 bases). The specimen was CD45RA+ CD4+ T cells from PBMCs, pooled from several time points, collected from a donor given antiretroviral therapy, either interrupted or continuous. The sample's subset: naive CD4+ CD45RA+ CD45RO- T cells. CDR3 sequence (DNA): TGTGCCAGCAGTTATGGGGGGTTTCTGGTCCACGAGCAGTACTTC. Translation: CASSYGGFLVHEQYF.